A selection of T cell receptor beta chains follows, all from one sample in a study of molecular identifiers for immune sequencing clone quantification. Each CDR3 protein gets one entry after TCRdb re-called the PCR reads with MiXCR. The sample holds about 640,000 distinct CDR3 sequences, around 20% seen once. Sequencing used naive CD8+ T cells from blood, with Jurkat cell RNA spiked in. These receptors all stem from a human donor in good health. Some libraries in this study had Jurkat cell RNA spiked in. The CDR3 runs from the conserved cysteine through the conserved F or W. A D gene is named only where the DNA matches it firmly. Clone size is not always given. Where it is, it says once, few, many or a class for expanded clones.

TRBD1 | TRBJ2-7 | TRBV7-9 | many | TGTGCCAGCAGCCAGGACAGGGATTACGAGCAGTACTTC | CASSQDRDYEQYF
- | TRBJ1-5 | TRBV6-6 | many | TGTGCCAGCAGTTCTGGACCCTCGAGCAATCAGCCCCAGCATTTT | CASSSGPSSNQPQHF
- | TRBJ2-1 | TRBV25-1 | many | TGTGCCAGCAGTGAATTAAGAGATGGGGATGAGCAGTTCTTC | CASSELRDGDEQFF
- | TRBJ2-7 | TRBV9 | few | TGTGCCAGCAGCCCGAGTGGTCTTCCCTCCTACGAGCAGTACTTC | CASSPSGLPSYEQYF
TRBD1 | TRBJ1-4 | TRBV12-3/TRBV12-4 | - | TGTGCCAGCAGTGGGGACCCCGACAGGGCTTCTAATGAAAAACTGTTTTTT | CASSGDPDRASNEKLFF
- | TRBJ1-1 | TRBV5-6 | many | TGTGCCAGCAGCTTCGGAATGAACAAAGCTTTCTTT | CASSFGMNKAFF
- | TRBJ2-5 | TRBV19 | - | TGTGCCACCTCCGGCGGGTCGGTGGGAGAGACCCAGTACTTC | CATSGGSVGETQYF
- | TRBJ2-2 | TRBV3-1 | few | TGTGCCAGCAGCCCGGTTTCGTGGGGGAACACCGGGGAGCTGTTTTTT | CASSPVSWGNTGELFF
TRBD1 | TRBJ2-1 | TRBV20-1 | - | TGCAGTGCTAGTCTCCGGGACAGGGCCTACAATGAGCAGTTCTTC | CSASLRDRAYNEQFF
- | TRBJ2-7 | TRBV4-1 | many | TGCGCCAGCAGCCAAGGAGAACCTATACCCGGCGAGCAGTACTTC | CASSQGEPIPGEQYF
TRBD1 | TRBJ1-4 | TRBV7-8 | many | TGTGCCAGCAGCACGATGGGACAGGGGGCTAATGAAAAACTGTTTTTT | CASSTMGQGANEKLFF
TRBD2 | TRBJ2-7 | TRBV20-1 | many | TGCAGTGCCCGAACTAGCGGGGATACCTACGAGCAGTACTTC | CSARTSGDTYEQYF
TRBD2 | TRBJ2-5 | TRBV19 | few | TGTGCCAGTAGTATCGGGGGGTGGGAGACCCAGTACTTC | CASSIGGWETQYF
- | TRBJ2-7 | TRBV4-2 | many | TGTGCCAGCAGCCAAAAACGGGGTGGGAGCTCCTACGAGCAGTACTTC | CASSQKRGGSSYEQYF
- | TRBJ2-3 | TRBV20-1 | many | TGCAGTGCTAGTCCGGGGGATACGCAGTATTTT | CSASPGDTQYF
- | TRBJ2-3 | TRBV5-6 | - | TGTGCCAGCAGGCCCTGGGAGGGGGGGCCCACAGATACGCAGTATTTT | CASRPWEGGPTDTQYF
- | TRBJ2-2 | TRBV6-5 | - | TGTGCCAGCAGTGCCACCGGGTTTTCGGGGGAGCTGTTTTTT | CASSATGFSGELFF
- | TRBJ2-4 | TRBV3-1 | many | TGTGCCAGCAGCCAGGCACTTGGGCCCAAAAACATTCAGTACTTC | CASSQALGPKNIQYF
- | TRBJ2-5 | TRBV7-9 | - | TGTGCCAGCAATCTAGGGGGAGAGGGGCTCCGGGGGACCCAGTACTTC | CASNLGGEGLRGTQYF
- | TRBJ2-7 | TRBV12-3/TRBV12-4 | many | TGTGCCAGCAGTTTTTTCGGTCAGGGTGACGGAGGCGAGCAGTACTTC | CASSFFGQGDGGEQYF
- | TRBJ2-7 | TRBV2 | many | TGTGCCAGCAGTGAGGGGGCCTACGAGCAGTACTTC | CASSEGAYEQYF
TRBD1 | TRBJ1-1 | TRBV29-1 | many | TGCAGCGTTGAAGGGGGGGGACAGACCGTGAACACTGAAGCTTTCTTT | CSVEGGGQTVNTEAFF
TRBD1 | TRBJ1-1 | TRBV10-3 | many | TGTGCCATCGGTCAGGGGGGGGCTTTCTTT | CAIGQGGAFF
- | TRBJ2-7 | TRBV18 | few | TGTGCCAGCTCACCCCGGAGGGACTCCTACGAGCAGTACTTC | CASSPRRDSYEQYF
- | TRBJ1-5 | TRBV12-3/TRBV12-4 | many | TGTGCCAGCAGTCCAACCTGGAGCAATCAGCCCCAGCATTTT | CASSPTWSNQPQHF
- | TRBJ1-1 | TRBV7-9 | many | TGTGCCAGCAGCTTAATAGGTCTGAACACTGAAGCTTTCTTT | CASSLIGLNTEAFF
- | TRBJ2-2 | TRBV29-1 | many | TGCAGCGTTGGTGGTTCCGGGGAGCTGTTTTTT | CSVGGSGELFF
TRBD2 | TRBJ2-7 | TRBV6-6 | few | TGTGCCAGCAGTAACTCCCGCGGGGGACCCCACTACGAGCAGTACTTC | CASSNSRGGPHYEQYF
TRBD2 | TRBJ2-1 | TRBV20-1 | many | TGCAGTGCGAGAGCGGGATTGGTCAATGAGCAGTTCTTC | CSARAGLVNEQFF
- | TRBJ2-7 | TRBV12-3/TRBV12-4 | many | TGTGCCAGCACCCCTGCGTTGGGGGTCTACTACGAGCAGTACTTC | CASTPALGVYYEQYF
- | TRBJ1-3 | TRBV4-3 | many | TGCGCCAGCAGCCAAGATTGGTCTGGAAACACCATATATTTT | CASSQDWSGNTIYF
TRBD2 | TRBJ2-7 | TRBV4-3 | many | TGCGCCAGCAGCCAAGAAGGGACTAGCGGGAGTTACGAGCAGTACTTC | CASSQEGTSGSYEQYF
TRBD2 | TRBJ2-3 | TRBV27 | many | TGTGCCAGCAGTTTGGGTAGCGGGAGTGCAGATACGCAGTATTTT | CASSLGSGSADTQYF
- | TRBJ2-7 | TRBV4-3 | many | TGCGCCAGCAGCCAAGACCGGTACGGGGACTCCTACGAGCAGTACTTC | CASSQDRYGDSYEQYF
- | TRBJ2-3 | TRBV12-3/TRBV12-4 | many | TGTGCCAGCACCTGGGGCTCAGATACGCAGTATTTT | CASTWGSDTQYF
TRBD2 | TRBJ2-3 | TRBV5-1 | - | TGCGCCAGCAGTTCAAGTTTTTGGGGAGGGGCCGACACAGATACGCAGTATTTT | CASSSSFWGGADTDTQYF
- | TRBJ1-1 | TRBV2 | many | TGTGCCAGCAGTTACCGCCCGGCGGACACTGAAGCTTTCTTT | CASSYRPADTEAFF
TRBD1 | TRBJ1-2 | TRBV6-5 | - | TGTGCCAGCAGGACAGGGGGCGAAGATGGCTACACCTTC | CASRTGGEDGYTF
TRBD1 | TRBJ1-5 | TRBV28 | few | TGTGCCAGCAGTCTCGGACAGGGGGGATGGCCCCAGCATTTT | CASSLGQGGWPQHF
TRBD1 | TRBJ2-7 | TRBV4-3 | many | TGCGCCAGCAGCCCGGACCGACAGGGTTCCTACGAGCAGTACTTC | CASSPDRQGSYEQYF
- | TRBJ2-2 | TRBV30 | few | TGTGCCTGGAGTGACTCAGGAGGCCTACGGACCGGGGAGCTGTTTTTT | CAWSDSGGLRTGELFF
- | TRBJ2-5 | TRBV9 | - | TGTGCCAGCAGCACTCCGGACGCGGGAGAGACCCAGTACTTC | CASSTPDAGETQYF